The clone carrying this TCR beta chain was seen only a few times. The antigen remains undetermined. TCRdb reanalysed the reads using MiXCR and keeps one entry per CDR3 protein. The sample yields approximately 1,000,000 distinct CDR3 sequences, around 32% seen once. The entry originates in a study of T cell repertoires in cytomegalovirus infection. Study as a whole: Recently identified HLA-C-restricted CMV epitopes and well-studied HLA-B-restricted CMV epitopes were used by the study. Carrying CMV and the relevant HLA type showed in public TCR beta signatures. Findings and limits, study-wide: Summed frequency of public TCR beta families distinguished CMV carriers with the relevant HLA. CMV-specific TCR beta clonotypes restricted by HLA-C were the ones dominating the ex vivo response.

Per the germline V gene, CDR1 is SGHDN and CDR2 is FVKESK. CDR3 length equals 16 residues. The J segment lost 4 bases and the V segment lost 3 bases, leaving 9 bases of the junction unmatched. The clonotype originates from a human donor in good health (CMV status not recorded). Some clones in this sample may be carry-over from other donors' samples. The sequencing used cultured CD8+ T cells from PBMCs, collected from culture after CMV antigen stimulation. The J gene is TRBJ2-1, the V gene TRBV14, with TRBD1 matching 7 bases. CDR3 residues: CASSHIGGFGYNEQFF. The DNA of the CDR3 is TGTGCCAGCAGCCATATAGGGGGCTTCGGGTACAATGAGCAGTTCTTC.